This T cell receptor beta chain appears in the sequencing data of a study of low-dose radiotherapy and immunotherapy resistance in tumors. Study background: Cohort 1 got 0.5 Gy per fraction every 2 weeks, 6.5 Gy in total.

The time point is: after trial treatment. Sample treatment: LDRT plus nivolumab, ipilimumab, low-dose cyclophosphamide and aspirin (RACIN trial). Donors received nivolumab, ipilimumab, aspirin, low-dose cyclophosphamide and low-dose radiotherapy. Those who qualified had advanced solid tumors (lacking tumor-infiltrating lymphocytes). Primers used for first-strand cDNA, a TRAV- and TRBV-specific set, covered both alpha and beta chains. Amplification, which lasted roughly 20 PCR cycles, used a constant-region primer and V-primer adapter to amplify TCRs. MiXCR, applied by TCRdb to the reads, yields one record per CDR3 protein. The sample holds roughly 100,000 distinct CDR3 sequences; 20% are singletons and the top ten take about 13%. This clonotype was seen repeatedly, ten times or more. Per the germline V gene, CDR1 is ENHRY and CDR2 is SYGVKD. The CDR3 has 14 residues. Trimming shortened V by 10 bases and J by 7 bases, and 21 bases separated the two germline ends.

This sample comprised PBMCs, obtained after low-dose radiotherapy plus immunotherapy. The genes are TRBV10-3 and TRBJ2-3; D may correspond to TRBD1 or TRBD2 (5 bases each). This sequence was found in a female donor with ovarian cancer. Written as DNA, the CDR3 is TGTGCCAGCCAAGGGGACCCTGGCTCGAATACGCAGTATTTT. Its translation: CASQGDPGSNTQYF.